This T cell receptor (beta chain) was sequenced in a study of shared clonotypes between healthy human individuals. Trimming took off 4 bases at V and 0 bases at J, with 13 bases between the two ends. The CDR3 contains 16 residues. Germline V gene sequence: CDR1 KGHSH, CDR2 LQKENI. The protocol was immunoSEQ multiplex PCR, while the TCRdb copy is restricted to in-frame clones and leaves out a portion. Of 500,000 or so clones in the sample, 95% to 96% were seen once. This clone occurred once. Sequenced material: naive CD4+ T cells sorted from blood. This sample's subset: CD45RA+ positively selected. This TCR came from a woman under 40 in good health. The chain links TRBV18 to TRBJ1-3; D call uncertain. For the CDR3, the DNA is TGTGCCAGCTCACAGGCCGGTCCCCCCTCTGGAAACACCATATATTTT. Its translation is CASSQAGPPSGNTIYF.